This TCR beta chain was sequenced for a study of post-analysis software for immune sequencing data. On the study more broadly: Relapsing-remitting, secondary progressive and progressive-relapsing multiple sclerosis courses were included.

The CDR3 totals 15 residues. V dropped 1 base and J dropped 0 bases, with 7 bases sitting between them. Germline V gene sequence: CDR1 LGHNA, CDR2 YNFKEQ. Of note for this clonotype: Its cognate antigen is unknown.

Carried by the TCR beta cDNA libraries were unique molecular identifiers. From 1 to 10 million T cells, about 500,000 cDNA molecules were obtained. MiXCR, run by TCRdb on the PCR reads, gives a single entry per CDR3 protein. The repertoire consists of 750,000 to 950,000 distinct CDR3 sequences, with around 53% occurring once and the leading ten covering about 4.8%. Findings of the study overall: The authors found that F measure strongly co-clustered same-batch samples. Patients carried five TRBV segments more frequently than controls did, and TRBV5-6, TRBV5-1 and TRBV20-1 were among them. A significant reduction in normalized Chao1 diversity was observed in multiple sclerosis patients versus controls.

The J gene is TRBJ2-1, the V gene TRBV4-2; D is undetermined. The clonotype was recovered from a girl aged 5-17 years with multiple sclerosis. The sample comprised blood. The CDR3 here is CASSQGQSSYNEQFF. The CDR3 nucleotides are TGTGCCAGCAGCCAAGGGCAGAGCTCCTACAATGAGCAGTTCTTC.